Listed below are T cell receptor beta chains from one sample, sequenced in a study of CXCR3-negative and CXCR3-positive naive CD8 T cells. One entry per CDR3 protein, without DNA, is what TCRdb gives after re-calling the 5' RACE reads. The sample has roughly 100,000 distinct CDR3 sequences. Sequenced: naive CXCR3+ CD8+ T cells from blood. These receptors were taken from a human donor in good health. Some clones in this sample may be carry-over from other donors' samples. CDR3s include the opening cysteine and the closing phenylalanine or tryptophan.

j_call,v_call,cdr3_aa
TRBJ2-1,TRBV15,CATSRTASSYNEQFF
TRBJ1-4,TRBV4-3,CASSQEATGPNEKLFF
TRBJ2-7,TRBV29-1,CSVVPGNGEQYF
TRBJ2-5,TRBV27,CASSLLGGETQYF
TRBJ1-2,TRBV21-1,CASSTRIRGYGYTF
TRBJ2-5,TRBV7-3,CASSPTGGGETQYF
TRBJ2-5,TRBV7-2,CASSLVRGLETQYF
TRBJ2-4,TRBV5-4,CASSLGGFLAKNIQYF
TRBJ2-1,TRBV4-3,CASSQEGSSYNEQFF
TRBJ2-7,TRBV5-1,CASSLEGWSQYF
TRBJ1-1,TRBV7-9,CASSRDRVGNTEAFF
TRBJ2-7,TRBV12-3/TRBV12-4,CASSQGLAPIYEQYF
TRBJ2-5,TRBV27,CASRTQGVQETQYF
TRBJ2-1,TRBV18,CASSPLEDTIHNEQFF
TRBJ1-4,TRBV4-2,CASSHGQGDEKLFF
TRBJ2-5,TRBV29-1,CSVLTDRQTQYF
TRBJ2-1,TRBV12-3/TRBV12-4,CASIPLGLGTNEQFF
TRBJ2-2,TRBV19,CASSKTGTGTGELFF
TRBJ2-1,TRBV5-1,CASNADRGIDEQFF
TRBJ2-3,TRBV7-3,CASSSGTSGRLTDTQYF
TRBJ2-3,TRBV10-3,CAIREPGTDTQYF
TRBJ2-1,TRBV20-1,CSARDLTDYNEQFF
TRBJ1-1,TRBV5-1,CASSVTKGQGPSMNTEAFF
TRBJ2-1,TRBV20-1,CSARDPQGSSYNEQFF
TRBJ2-3,TRBV20-1,CSAPGGWDTQYF
TRBJ2-5,TRBV28,CASRYNGGGTVNIGTETQYF
TRBJ2-7,TRBV4-2,CASSPTSGQGLYEQYF
TRBJ2-7,TRBV13,CASSPGVGGVEQYF
TRBJ1-1,TRBV19,CASSIAASNTEAFF
TRBJ2-1,TRBV19,CASSPRGDEQLF
TRBJ2-1,TRBV14,CASSLLGSQGPYNEQFF
TRBJ2-3,TRBV5-1,CASSLAQGGSTDTQYF
TRBJ2-3,TRBV6-5,CASSYTIGGAGTDTQYF
TRBJ1-1,TRBV25-1,CASSPLADMNTEAFF
TRBJ1-4,TRBV9,CASSVGTGEEKLFF
TRBJ2-5,TRBV10-2,CASSGELETQYF
TRBJ2-7,TRBV19,CASGEGDEQYF
TRBJ1-2,TRBV11-2,CASKTPGDPNYGYTF
TRBJ2-7,TRBV27,CASSLFLKALSEQYF
TRBJ1-1,TRBV6-2/TRBV6-3,CASSYFLTEAFF
TRBJ1-2,TRBV20-1,CSAIELLDYGYTF
TRBJ1-5,TRBV2,CASSEGERPQHF
TRBJ2-5,TRBV12-3/TRBV12-4,CASSFSGGEETQYF
TRBJ2-7,TRBV6-1,CASSVGPGGEQYF
TRBJ1-1,TRBV27,CASSSPGLYTEAFF
TRBJ1-3,TRBV4-2,CASSQEGLGFTIYF
TRBJ2-7,TRBV20-1,CSGEGGTSYEQYF
TRBJ2-1,TRBV2,CASIPERQGNDEQFF
TRBJ2-2,TRBV6-2/TRBV6-3,CASSYANTGELFF
TRBJ2-2,TRBV5-1,CASSGAGTGDFTGELFF
TRBJ2-1,TRBV5-6,CASSPGGSSYNEQFF
TRBJ2-2,TRBV6-6,CASSYSMGGATGELFF
TRBJ2-2,TRBV25-1,CASSEFGVSNRAGKNTGELFF
TRBJ2-7,TRBV7-9,CASSASGLLEQYF
TRBJ2-3,TRBV27,CASSSLYGQYF